This T cell receptor beta chain was observed in a study of long-term antiretroviral therapy in people with HIV. The germline V gene encodes CDR1 SGHVS and CDR2 FQNEAQ. Trimming took off 4 bases at V and 5 bases at J, with 14 bases between the two ends. The CDR3 has 14 amino acids. On this clone: The antigen is not known.

General observations from the study: Information on adherence, resistance and therapy changes was unavailable. HIV repertoires spanned tighter CDR3 length ranges than controls did.

It was version v3.0 of the immunoSEQ assay that was run at survey level. TCRdb keeps only in-frame clones here, not all; method: immunoSEQ multiplex PCR. The data show tens of thousands of clones, 75% to 85% seen once. The clonotype was recovered from a man aged 35 to 55 with HIV. The sample in question was unsorted PBMCs, obtained 0.3 years after starting antiretroviral therapy. The genes are TRBV7-8 and TRBJ1-1; D may be TRBD1 (6 bases). Written as DNA, the CDR3 is TGTGCCAGCAGCTACAGGGAGGGGGTGACTGAAGCTTTCTTT. Its translation: CASSYREGVTEAFF.